This T cell receptor (beta chain) was obtained from a study of cytomegalovirus exposure and HLA in healthy donors. Overall study: Membership in the Caucasian-associated ancestry cluster was found for around four fifths of 398 genotyped donors. The study's findings and limits: TCR beta V segments were, for the most part, productive about 90% or about 30% of the time in an earlier analysis. Using a false discovery rate of 0.05, a later analysis showed that 16,951 TCR beta sequences were associated with HLA alleles.

The germline V gene encodes CDR1 MNHEY and CDR2 SMNVEV (reference sequence). V was clipped by 2 bases and J by 2 bases; unmatched bases: 6. The CDR3 has 15 amino acids. As regards this clone: Its specificity is unknown.

This PCR relied on a set of 60 Vbeta primers and 13 Jbeta primers. Using immunoSEQ multiplex PCR, the repertoire was profiled, and TCRdb retains in-frame clones only, with some absent. Here the sample spans fewer than 100,000 clones, roughly 80% being singletons. Material: PBMCs. J is TRBJ2-7 and V is TRBV27, with 7 bases fitting TRBD1. This sequence originates from a man aged 40-49 years in good health and CMV-seropositive. The CDR3 DNA follows: TGTGCCAGCAGTTTAGAGGCAGGGGGAACCTACGAGCAGTACTTC. It yields the protein CASSLEAGGTYEQYF.